This T cell receptor beta chain is from a study of radiation and T cells in renal cell carcinoma. Documented time point: blood 4 weeks post-SBRT, at nephrectomy. As to treatment: 15 Gy SBRT to primary tumor, nephrectomy 4 weeks later. Nephrectomy followed 15 Gy stereotactic body radiation by 4 weeks. After SBRT, blood was collected at 2 and 4 weeks, plus baseline. The patient's renal cell carcinoma had clear cell pathology. The assay was immunoSEQ multiplex PCR, and TCRdb's table has in-frame clones only and misses some. The sample carries roughly 160,000 clones, about 85% recorded once. The CDR3 is 15 residues long. The germline gives CDR1 PRHDT, CDR2 FYEKMQ (reference sequence). V lost 5 bases to trimming and J lost 9 bases; unmatched junction nucleotides: 9.

The gene calls are TRBV13 and TRBJ1-6; 8 nucleotides align to TRBD1. The sequencing here drew on blood, taken from a patient whose treatment included radiotherapy and nephrectomy. The receptor was isolated from a woman between 45 and 65 years old with renal cell carcinoma. The CDR3 nucleotides are TGTGCCAGCAGCCGCGGACAGGGACAAGGTTCACCCCTCCACTTT. Residues: CASSRGQGQGSPLHF.